Listed here are 19 T cell receptor beta chains from one sample, sequenced in a study of blood T cell repertoires in COVID-19. The method was immunoSEQ multiplex PCR; TCRdb's version includes in-frame clones alone and lacks a portion of them. Seen here are approximately 300,000 clones, about nine tenths observed once, and the top ten hold 4% to 6%. The source material was PBMCs or T cells enriched from blood (not recorded which). These TCRs come from a man aged 60 to 69 who had recovered from COVID-19.

The chain combines TRBV7-9 with TRBJ2-5; tentative D call: TRBD1 (5 bases). CDR1 SEHNR and CDR2 FQNEAQ come from the germline V gene (reference sequence). The CDR3 consists of 14 residues. V gave up 8 bases and J gave up 1 base, with 14 bases separating them. The CDR3 loop is CASQFKGIQETQYF. The CDR3 nucleotides are TGTGCCAGCCAATTCAAGGGGATCCAAGAGACCCAGTACTTC.

This clone showed up just once. The genes are TRBV5-8 and TRBJ1-3; D is undetermined. This CDR3 is 13 amino acids long. Germline V gene sequence: CDR1 SGHTS, CDR2 YDEGEE. The ends were cut back, 5 bases at V and 0 bases at J, with 6 bases in the middle. The CDR3 bases are TGTGCCAGCAGACTGTACTCTGGAAACACCATATATTTT. This translates into CASRLYSGNTIYF. The variable domain in full, completed from reference TRBV5-8 and TRBJ1-3, reads EAGVTQSPTHLIKTRGQQATLRCSPISGHTSVYWYQQALGLGLQFLLWYDEGEERNRGNFPPRFSGRQFPNYSSELNVNALELEDSALYLCASRLYSGNTIYFGEGSWLTVV.

The rearrangement links TRBV12-3 or TRBV12-4 to TRBJ2-1, with D hard to call. Trimming cost V 3 bases and J 10 bases, with 10 bases left between them. The CDR3 length is 12 residues. The CDR3 loop reads CASSLRSSEQFF. The CDR3, as DNA: TGTGCCAGCAGTTTGAGGTCCTCCGAGCAGTTCTTC.

This clone was observed a few times. This chain joins TRBV4-2 and TRBJ1-5; no clear D. This CDR3 has 15 amino acids. CDR1 and CDR2 (germline): LGHNA, YNFKEQ. Trimming stripped 2 bases from V and 0 bases from J, with 8 bases between. Written as DNA, the CDR3 is TGTGCCAGCAGCCAACAATTCGGTAGCAATCAGCCCCAGCATTTT. Its translation: CASSQQFGSNQPQHF.

This clone was recorded once. The chain recombines TRBV10-3 with TRBJ2-3, with TRBD2 identical over 7 bases. The CDR3 covers 15 residues. The germline CDR1 and CDR2 sequences are ENHRY and SYGVKD. Trimming at V came to 8 bases and at J to 4 bases, leaving 12 bases not matched to a gene. CDR3 amino acids: CAIGLSGNGADTQYF. In DNA, the CDR3 is TGTGCCATCGGTCTAAGCGGGAATGGTGCAGATACGCAGTATTTT.

This clone was seen more than once but under ten times. This chain uses TRBV7-2 with TRBJ2-7; D unclear. The V and J ends lost 2 bases and 1 base respectively, with 12 bases between them. The CDR3 sequence is 15 residues long. Looked up from germline, CDR1 is SGHTA and CDR2 is FQGNSA. CDR3 DNA: TGTGCCAGCAGCTTATCTTGGCAGAAGTCCTACGAGCAGTACTTC. Amino acids: CASSLSWQKSYEQYF. Full variable domain (rest looked up from reference TRBV7-2 and TRBJ2-7): GAGVSQSPSNKVTEKGKDVELRCDPISGHTALYWYRQSLGQGLEFLIYFQGNSAPDKSGLPSDRFSAERTGGSVSTLTIQRTQQEDSAVYLCASSLSWQKSYEQYFGPGTRLTVT.

The V gene is TRBV9, the J gene TRBJ1-1, with D perhaps TRBD1 (6 bases). The length of the CDR3 is 19 residues. Germline V gives CDR1 SGDLS, CDR2 YYNGEE. Between the trimmed V and J ends, which lost 5 bases and 1 base, there was a span of 27 bases. CDR3: CASSSERRAPGQWNTEAFF. The CDR3 nucleotides read TGTGCCAGCAGTTCAGAACGAAGGGCGCCGGGACAATGGAACACTGAAGCTTTCTTT.

The V call is TRBV19, the J call TRBJ1-5; D is perhaps TRBD1 (6 bases). Trimming took off 2 bases at V and 3 bases at J, with 11 bases between the two ends. Germline lookup yields CDR1 LNHDA and CDR2 SQIVND (reference sequence). The CDR3 totals 15 residues. The CDR3 bases are TGTGCCAGTAGTATAAGTAAGGGGGACAATCAGCCCCAGCATTTT. Translation gives CASSISKGDNQPQHF.

The J gene is TRBJ1-1, the V gene TRBV11-2; no clear D. Between the trimmed V and J ends, which lost 4 bases and 6 bases, there was a span of 15 bases. Germline V CDR1 and CDR2: SGHAT, FQNNGV. The CDR3 runs 14 residues. CDR3 loop: CASSYERGLSEAFF. In DNA, the CDR3 is TGTGCCAGCAGCTACGAAAGAGGGCTCTCTGAAGCTTTCTTT.

The J gene is TRBJ2-3, the V gene TRBV5-1; 9 bases match TRBD2. Germline CDR1 SGHRS, CDR2 YFSETQ. The J segment lost 0 bases and the V segment lost 4 bases, leaving 9 bases of the junction unmatched. The CDR3 consists of 17 residues. CDR3 in DNA: TGCGCCAGCAGCCCACTGACTAGCGGTTCTAGCACAGATACGCAGTATTTT. It translates to CASSPLTSGSSTDTQYF.

J is TRBJ1-5 and V is TRBV10-3; unclear D gene. This CDR3 region has 13 residues. Germline lookup yields CDR1 ENHRY and CDR2 SYGVKD. The V gene lost 2 bases and the J gene lost 7 bases, with 9 bases spanning the gap. In DNA form, the CDR3 reads TGTGCCATCAGTGAGCCCGAGGGACAGCCCCAGCATTTT. This gives the protein CAISEPEGQPQHF.

V gene TRBV19 combines with J gene TRBJ2-5; D uncertain. CDR3 length: 14 residues. V was clipped by 3 bases and J by 4 bases, with 12 bases between them. Germline V CDR1 and CDR2: LNHDA, SQIVND (reference sequence). The DNA of the CDR3 is TGTGCCAGTAGTATGTACAACATTGGAGAGACCCAGTACTTC. Translated, it gives CASSMYNIGETQYF.

V is TRBV28 and J is TRBJ1-1, with D maybe TRBD1 (6 bases). The germline V and J ends were trimmed by 7 bases and 0 bases, with 15 bases remaining between them. Germline V gene sequence: CDR1 MDHEN, CDR2 SYDVKM. CDR3 length: 15 residues. CDR3 bases: TGTGCCAGCACCGCCAGCCAGGGGATGAACACTGAAGCTTTCTTT. Its protein is CASTASQGMNTEAFF. The full variable domain, in which reference TRBV28 and TRBJ1-1 provide the parts outside the CDR3, is DVKVTQSSRYLVKRTGEKVFLECVQDMDHENMFWYRQDPGLGLRLIYFSYDVKMKEKGDIPEGYSVSREKKERFSLILESASTNQTSMYLCASTASQGMNTEAFFGQGTRLTVV.

This clone came up once. V gene TRBV6-5 combines with J gene TRBJ2-2, with TRBD1 matching 7 bases. Looked up from germline, CDR1 is MNHEY and CDR2 is SVGAGI. The CDR3 sequence is 13 residues long. Unmatched junction bases numbered 5, after V lost 5 bases and J lost 8 bases. CDR3 in amino acids: CASSQGQWGELFF. CDR3 nucleotide sequence: TGTGCCAGCAGTCAGGGACAGTGGGGGGAGCTGTTTTTT.

The chain carries TRBV5-1 and TRBJ1-2, with TRBD1 identical over 8 bases. V lost 4 bases to trimming and J lost 0 bases; unmatched junction nucleotides: 14. The CDR3 covers 18 residues. Germline V gene data show CDR1 as SGHRS and CDR2 as YFSETQ. The CDR3 bases are TGCGCCAGCAGCACCAAGGTGACAGGGGAAGGGGCTAACTATGGCTACACCTTC. This translates into CASSTKVTGEGANYGYTF.

The gene calls are TRBV29-1 and TRBJ2-1, with 12 bases that match TRBD2. This CDR3 comprises 15 residues. The V gene's germline CDR1 is SQVTM and CDR2 ANQGSEA. V lost 6 bases, J lost 4 bases, and 7 bases stayed unmatched. This chain's CDR3 is CSVFPTSGRYNEQFF. Here the CDR3 DNA reads TGCAGCGTATTTCCCACTAGCGGGAGGTACAATGAGCAGTTCTTC.

The chain uses TRBV5-1 and TRBJ2-1; possible D gene TRBD2, 5 bases. Per the germline V gene, CDR1 is SGHRS and CDR2 is YFSETQ. V was cut by 4 bases and J by 4 bases, with 12 bases left in between. This CDR3 has 14 residues. The CDR3 DNA sequence: TGCGCCAGCAGCGGCGAGGGATCTTACAATGAGCAGTTCTTC. Translating it yields CASSGEGSYNEQFF.

The chain is built from TRBV7-9 and TRBJ2-7; D might be TRBD2 (5 bases). The CDR3 is 12 amino acids. Between the trimmed V and J ends, which lost 2 bases and 4 bases, there was a span of 6 bases. CDR1 is SEHNR and CDR2 is FQNEAQ in the germline V gene (reference sequence). The CDR3 loop is CASSLPGYEQYF. The CDR3 DNA follows: TGTGCCAGCAGCTTACCGGGGTACGAGCAGTACTTC.

J is TRBJ2-3 and V is TRBV19, with D uncertain. The CDR3 runs 14 residues. From germline, CDR1 is LNHDA and CDR2 SQIVND (reference sequence). V lost 3 bases and J 4 bases, leaving 11 bases between the germline ends. The CDR3: CASSIQLGADTQYF. The CDR3 DNA reads as TGTGCCAGTAGTATCCAGCTAGGAGCAGATACGCAGTATTTT.